This paragraph reports one TCR beta chain. These data belong to a study of blood T cells in healthy people across ages. The V end was cut by 2 bases, the J end by 3 bases, with 11 bases between. The CDR3 has 13 residues. Germline loops: CDR1 DFQATT, CDR2 SNEGSKA (reference sequence). Primers used in a second PCR of roughly 6 to 11 cycles were a sample-barcoded 5' primer and a J-beta primer mix. TCRdb fed the 5' RACE reads into MiXCR, producing one record per CDR3 protein. The sample consists of about 680,000 distinct CDR3 sequences, approximately 49% of them appearing once. This TCR was sampled from a woman aged 55-75 years in good health. The chain has TRBV20-1 and TRBJ2-7, with D tentatively TRBD1 (6 bases). Sequenced input: blood. This CDR3 reads CSARRGHYYEQYF. The CDR3 region has the DNA TGCAGTGCTAGAAGGGGACACTACTACGAGCAGTACTTC.